Following are 19 T cell receptor beta chains from one sample sequenced in a study of identical twins. One entry per CDR3 protein results from TCRdb running MiXCR on the 5' RACE reads. Here the sample spans about 240,000 distinct CDR3 sequences, 10% to 13% being singletons. Sequencing was performed on memory T cells sorted from blood. These TCRs come from a man aged 50 or older in good health.

The V call is TRBV10-1, the J call TRBJ2-3; no reliable D call. V dropped 0 bases and J dropped 2 bases, with 9 bases sitting between them. Germline V lookup: CDR1 WNHNN, CDR2 SYGVQD (reference sequence). This CDR3 contains 15 residues. Here the CDR3 reads CASSESGIATDTQYF. The CDR3 region has the DNA TGCGCCAGCAGTGAGTCTGGGATCGCCACAGATACGCAGTATTTT.

This clonotype has ten or more counts. The chain combines TRBV12-3 or TRBV12-4 with TRBJ1-4, with TRBD1 as a possible D gene (5 bases). The CDR3 is made up of 13 amino acids. Trimming took 3 bases from V and 4 from J, leaving 6 bases between them. The CDR3 region has the DNA TGTGCCAGCAGTTTTGGGGGTAATGAAAAACTGTTTTTT. Translation: CASSFGGNEKLFF.

There are many counts of this clonotype. This chain links TRBV5-1 with TRBJ1-1, with 7 positions matching TRBD1. V gave up 5 bases and J gave up 7 bases; unmatched junction bases: 8. This CDR3 has 13 residues. Germline V CDR1 and CDR2: SGHRS, YFSETQ. CDR3 residues: CASRTGPNGEAFF. For the CDR3, the DNA is TGCGCCAGCAGGACAGGGCCGAACGGTGAAGCTTTCTTT. Combining the CDR3 with reference TRBV5-1 and TRBJ1-1 gives the whole variable domain KAGVTQTPRYLIKTRGQQVTLSCSPISGHRSVSWYQQTPGQGLQFLFEYFSETQRNKGNFPGRFSGRQFSNSRSEMNVSTLELGDSALYLCASRTGPNGEAFFGQGTRLTVV.

V and J are TRBV10-3 and TRBJ2-3; TRBD1 or TRBD2 may be the D gene (5 bases each). Germline CDR1 and CDR2: ENHRY and SYGVKD. V was trimmed by 10 bases and J by 3 bases, leaving 23 bases between them. The CDR3 spans 16 residues. The CDR3 region has the DNA TGTGCCACAACCCGGGACCAGACCTATGAGACAGATACGCAGTATTTT. This sequence encodes CATTRDQTYETDTQYF.

Comments on this clonotype: The junction differs from germline at one of its ends, possibly a read error. V is TRBV24-1 and J is TRBJ2-1; the D gene is possibly TRBD1 (6 bases). Looked up from germline, CDR1 is KGHDR and CDR2 is SFDVKD. The CDR3 runs 18 residues. The CDR3 DNA reads TGTGCCACCGGTGACGCGTCGGCGACAGGTAGCACCTACAATGAGCAGTTCTTC. This codes for CATGDASATGSTYNEQFF.

Within the sample, this clonotype is medium-sized. The rearrangement uses TRBV4-2 and TRBJ2-7; D is uncertain. This CDR3 has 15 amino acids. Germline CDR1 reads LGHNA; CDR2 reads YNFKEQ. With 2 bases removed from V and 3 bases from J, the gap between germline ends came to 14 bases. The CDR3 sequence: CASSQSQGQNYEQYF. As DNA, the CDR3 is TGTGCCAGCAGCCAAAGCCAAGGTCAGAACTACGAGCAGTACTTC.

In its sample, this clonotype was seen many times. V and J are TRBV10-3 and TRBJ2-7; D ambiguous. V was shortened by 3 bases and J by 5 bases, with 17 bases between the two germline ends. The germline gives CDR1 ENHRY, CDR2 SYGVKD. CDR3 length: 15 residues. Written as DNA, the CDR3 is TGTGCCATCAGTGATCCACCGAGATACATCCACGAGCAGTACTTC. This codes for CAISDPPRYIHEQYF.

This clonotype was picked up a small number of times. V and J are TRBV20-1 and TRBJ2-7; TRBD2 might be the D (6 bases). This CDR3 comprises 15 residues. V lost 0 bases and J 1 base, leaving 13 bases between the germline ends. The germline gives CDR1 DFQATT, CDR2 SNEGSKA (reference sequence). CDR3 amino acids: CSARDPLGGSYEQYF. The DNA for the CDR3 is TGCAGTGCTAGAGACCCACTGGGGGGTTCCTACGAGCAGTACTTC.

This clonotype appeared a few times. The V call is TRBV20-1, the J call TRBJ2-2; no clear D gene. The germline V gene encodes CDR1 DFQATT and CDR2 SNEGSKA (reference sequence). V was trimmed by 1 base and J by 1 base, leaving 10 bases between them. This CDR3 comprises 15 residues. The CDR3 DNA sequence: TGCAGTGCTAGAGGGACCTTGGGGAACACCGGGGAGCTGTTTTTT. Its translation: CSARGTLGNTGELFF.

This clonotype was observed a handful of times. This sequence joins TRBV25-1 and TRBJ2-7, with D perhaps matching TRBD2 (6 bases). V dropped 6 bases and J dropped 3 bases, with 18 bases sitting between them. The CDR3 runs to 15 residues. CDR1 MGHDK and CDR2 SYGVNS come from the germline V gene. CDR3 bases: TGTGCCAGCAGGAGAAATGTGGCGGGGTACTACGAGCAGTACTTC. This gives the protein CASRRNVAGYYEQYF.

Only a few counts were recorded for this clonotype. The genes are TRBV9 and TRBJ2-1; a weak D match, TRBD2 (6 bases). The CDR3 extends over 17 amino acids. In germline, CDR1 is SGDLS, CDR2 YYNGEE. The V end was cut by 3 bases, the J end by 9 bases, with 25 bases between. The CDR3 bases are TGTGCCAGCAGCGATAGCGGCCGCCCCTACGCTGGCGGTGAGCAGTTCTTC. Translation gives CASSDSGRPYAGGEQFF.

This clonotype has more than one count but fewer than ten. This chain joins TRBV6-2 or TRBV6-3 and TRBJ2-1, with D possibly TRBD2 on 6 matching bases. Germline CDR1 and CDR2: MNHEY and SVGEGT. CDR3 length: 14 residues. V dropped 2 bases and J dropped 5 bases, with 10 bases sitting between them. CDR3 sequence: CASSYGGADNEQFF. The DNA for the CDR3 is TGTGCCAGCAGTTACGGCGGGGCCGACAATGAGCAGTTCTTC.

Ten or more counts support this clonotype. The chain recombines TRBV28 with TRBJ1-1, with a possible D match to TRBD1 (6 bases). The CDR3 consists of 15 residues. The V gene lost 5 bases and the J gene lost 4 bases, with 17 bases spanning the gap. Germline loops: CDR1 MDHEN, CDR2 SYDVKM. CDR3 sequence reads: CASSTQRDRSTEAFF. The CDR3 coding sequence is TGTGCCAGCAGTACACAACGCGACAGGTCCACTGAAGCTTTCTTT.

This clonotype was recorded a few times. This chain joins TRBV20-1 and TRBJ1-4; weak D call: TRBD1 (6 bases). V dropped 6 bases and J dropped 3 bases, with 11 bases sitting between them. This CDR3 is 13 amino acids long. Germline V gene lookup returns CDR1 DFQATT and CDR2 SNEGSKA (reference sequence). The CDR3 sequence: CSATGSPNEKLFF. CDR3 in DNA: TGCAGTGCCACAGGGTCACCTAATGAAAAACTGTTTTTT.

A few counts support this clonotype. As DNA, the CDR3 is TGTGCCAGCAGCCCCCAGGTGGCCTCTAATGAAAAACTGTTTTTT. Residues: CASSPQVASNEKLFF. The rearrangement uses TRBV5-5 and TRBJ1-4; D is uncertain. The CDR3 covers 15 residues. V shed 4 bases and J shed 3 bases, with 13 bases lying between them. Germline CDR1 and CDR2: SGHKS and YYEKEE (reference sequence).

Many counts were recorded for this clonotype. The chain links TRBV7-9 to TRBJ2-3, with D possibly TRBD2 on 6 matching bases. With 3 bases removed from V and 3 bases from J, the gap between germline ends came to 10 bases. Looked up from germline, CDR1 is SEHNR and CDR2 is FQNEAQ (reference sequence). This CDR3 region has 14 residues. Here the CDR3 reads CASSFIGSTDTQYF. CDR3 bases: TGTGCCAGCAGCTTTATCGGGAGTACAGATACGCAGTATTTT.

This clonotype was picked up many times. The gene calls are TRBV7-9 and TRBJ1-5, with no clear D. Germline V gene sequence: CDR1 SEHNR, CDR2 FQNEAQ (reference sequence). Trimming cost V 4 bases and J 1 base, with 14 bases left between them. The CDR3 has 16 residues. CDR3 protein: CASSSSDRGSNQPQHF. Written as DNA, the CDR3 is TGTGCCAGCAGCTCATCCGATAGAGGGAGCAATCAGCCCCAGCATTTT.

This chain links TRBV9 with TRBJ2-7; 9 nucleotides agree with TRBD1. CDR3 length: 15 amino acids. The V segment lost 0 bases and the J segment 3 bases; nucleotides outside the gene matches: 4. Germline CDR1 is SGDLS and CDR2 is YYNGEE. The CDR3 DNA sequence: TGTGCCAGCAGCGTAGGAGGGACAGGGTACTACGAGCAGTACTTC. Residues: CASSVGGTGYYEQYF.

This clonotype was seen at least ten times. V gene TRBV7-2 combines with J gene TRBJ2-1; 9 nucleotides line up with TRBD1. V lost 7 bases, J lost 2 bases, and 3 bases stayed unmatched. In germline, CDR1 is SGHTA, CDR2 FQGNSA. The CDR3 consists of 14 residues. CDR3 DNA: TGTGCCAGCAACCGACAGGGGGCCTACAATGAGCAGTTCTTC. Translation gives CASNRQGAYNEQFF.